This T cell receptor (beta chain) was recovered during a study of Ad26.COV2.S vaccination and SARS-CoV-2 variants. Profiled with immunoSEQ multiplex PCR; TCRdb holds only in-frame clones, not every one. The repertoire includes about 350,000 clones, 88% of them detected once, and around 6.4% sits in the top ten. From germline, CDR1 is LGHNA and CDR2 YSLEER. The J segment lost 3 bases and the V segment lost 3 bases, leaving 7 bases of the junction unmatched. The CDR3 totals 17 residues. Treatment here: around 19 received Ad26.COV2.S at low or high dose, single or two shots; a few received placebo; per-sample allocation not given. The investigators took samples on day 63 after the first vaccine or placebo injection.

Sequencing used peripheral blood, obtained in a trial of Ad26.COV2.S vaccine versus placebo. The receptor was isolated from a person between 18 and 65 years old who received the Ad26.COV2.S COVID-19 vaccine or a placebo. V gene TRBV4-3 combines with J gene TRBJ2-1, with 11 bases identical to TRBD2. In DNA, the CDR3 is TGCGCCAGCAGCCACATGGGACTAGCGGAGAGCTACAATGAGCAGTTCTTC. This translates into CASSHMGLAESYNEQFF.